The present entry profiles one TCR beta chain with its context. Trimming at V came to 0 bases and at J to 2 bases, leaving 1 base not matched to a gene. CDR3 length: 14 residues. Germline V gives CDR1 SGHNT, CDR2 YYREEE (reference sequence). Assay: immunoSEQ multiplex PCR; the TCRdb copy retains only in-frame clones and omits some. The table shows approximately 70,000 clones, with about 91% occurring only once. The entry originates in a study of T cell changes during pregnancy in multiple sclerosis. This chain links TRBV5-4 with TRBJ2-5, with 7 bases fitting TRBD1. This sequence was found in a female donor in good health, enrolled as a control in a pregnancy study. The source was peripheral blood, collected in the second trimester of pregnancy. The CDR3 DNA sequence: TGTGCCAGCAGCTTGGAGGGACAGCAAGAGACCCAGTACTTC. Amino acid sequence: CASSLEGQQETQYF.